This TCR beta chain was identified in a study of PD-L1 blockade in urothelial cancer. The CDR3 sequence is 11 residues long. V was trimmed by 5 bases and J by 11 bases, leaving 12 bases between them. Germline V gives CDR1 MDHEN, CDR2 SYDVKM. Measured with immunoSEQ multiplex PCR; TCRdb has only the in-frame clones, and not every one. This sample has 40,000 to 45,000 clones, with about 90% found just once. The time point was: peripheral blood 6 weeks after treatment start. This clone was seen a handful of times. This sequence was found in an older man with urothelial cancer. The chain joins TRBV28 to TRBJ1-1, with D unclear. The sample consisted of PBMCs, taken around atezolizumab (anti-PD-L1) treatment. The CDR3 DNA follows: TGTGCCAGCAGTGTGGAGTTTACGGCTTTCTTT. Its translation is CASSVEFTAFF.